This is a list of T cell receptor beta chains from one sample in a study of cytomegalovirus exposure and HLA in healthy donors. The data were produced by immunoSEQ multiplex PCR, yet TCRdb's version contains in-frame clones alone and is incomplete. The table records about 190,000 clones, around 84% of them present only once. The specimen sequenced was PBMCs. The receptors derive from a woman younger than 35 in good health and CMV-seronegative. The CDR3 runs from the conserved cysteine through the conserved F or W. The D gene is left open where the match is weak.

d_gene	v_gene	j_gene	CDR3nt	CDR3aa
TRBD1	TRBV27	TRBJ2-7	TGTGCCAGCGGGACAGGGGTCGAGCAGTACTTC	CASGTGVEQYF
-	TRBV7-9	TRBJ1-2	TGTGCCAGCAGCTTAGGGATTGGGAGGCCAGCGTATGGCTACACCTTC	CASSLGIGRPAYGYTF
-	TRBV7-3	TRBJ2-5	TGTGCCAGCAGCTCCGTAGCCGAAGAGACCCAGTACTTC	CASSSVAEETQYF
-	TRBV4-3	TRBJ1-3	TGCGCCAGCAGCCAAGAAAGGGGGAGGGGCGGAAACACCATATATTTT	CASSQERGRGGNTIYF
TRBD1	TRBV5-1	TRBJ2-2	TGCGCCAGCAGCTTTGGGACAGGGACCACCGGGGAGCTGTTTTTT	CASSFGTGTTGELFF
TRBD2	TRBV5-6	TRBJ2-2	TGTGCCAGCAGCGCCGGGACTACCAACACCGGGGAGCTGTTTTTT	CASSAGTTNTGELFF
TRBD1	TRBV11-2	TRBJ1-3	TGTGCCAGCAGCCAAAAAGACAGGGTCTCTGGAAACACCATATATTTT	CASSQKDRVSGNTIYF
-	TRBV7-9	TRBJ2-7	TGTGCCAGCAGCTCAACTACCTACGAGCAGTACTTC	CASSSTTYEQYF
-	TRBV11-3	TRBJ2-1	TGTGCCAGCAGCCCAGATGTGGATGAGCAGTTCTTC	CASSPDVDEQFF
TRBD1	TRBV25-1	TRBJ1-4	TGTGCCAGCAGTACCAAGACAGGGAGAAGAGAAAAACTGTTTTTT	CASSTKTGRREKLFF
-	TRBV29-1	TRBJ1-1	TGCAGCGCCGGAAAGGCCGAAGACAGGAAAGCTTTCTTT	CSAGKAEDRKAFF
-	TRBV19	TRBJ2-5	TGTGCCAGTAGTATAAGAGGGCCAGGTGGCCAAGAGACCCAGTACTTC	CASSIRGPGGQETQYF
-	TRBV27	TRBJ1-2	TGTGCCAGCAGTTTAAGGGCGGGGGAGGTCAACTATGGCTACACCTTC	CASSLRAGEVNYGYTF
TRBD1	TRBV7-2	TRBJ2-6	TGTGCCAGCAGCCAGCCGAGGACAGGGGGCCTCTCTGGGGCCAACGTCCTGACTTTC	CASSQPRTGGLSGANVLTF
TRBD1	TRBV18	TRBJ1-6	TGTGCCAGCTCAGCGACAGGGGCAATGAATTCACCCCTCCACTTT	CASSATGAMNSPLHF
TRBD2	TRBV28	TRBJ2-3	TGTGCCAGCAGTTTGAACCCCGAGGTACTAGCGGGGGAAGGATCAGATACGCAGTATTTT	CASSLNPEVLAGEGSDTQYF
-	TRBV15	TRBJ2-5	TGTGCCACCAGCCCCAGATTCCAAGAGACCCAGTACTTC	CATSPRFQETQYF
-	TRBV9	TRBJ2-2	TGTGCCAGCAGCGTAGATCCAGGTGTAAACACCGGGGAGCTGTTTTTT	CASSVDPGVNTGELFF
TRBD1	TRBV7-9	TRBJ1-1	TGTGCCAGCAGCTCCTCAGGGGGCGATTACGCTTTCTTT	CASSSSGGDYAFF
-	TRBV4-1	TRBJ2-5	TGCGCCAGCAGCCACGGCGCAGGTAAGCAAGAGACCCAGTACTTC	CASSHGAGKQETQYF
-	TRBV5-8	TRBJ2-5	TGTGCCAGCAGCTTGGACGGGACTCCCCACTTC	CASSLDGTPHF